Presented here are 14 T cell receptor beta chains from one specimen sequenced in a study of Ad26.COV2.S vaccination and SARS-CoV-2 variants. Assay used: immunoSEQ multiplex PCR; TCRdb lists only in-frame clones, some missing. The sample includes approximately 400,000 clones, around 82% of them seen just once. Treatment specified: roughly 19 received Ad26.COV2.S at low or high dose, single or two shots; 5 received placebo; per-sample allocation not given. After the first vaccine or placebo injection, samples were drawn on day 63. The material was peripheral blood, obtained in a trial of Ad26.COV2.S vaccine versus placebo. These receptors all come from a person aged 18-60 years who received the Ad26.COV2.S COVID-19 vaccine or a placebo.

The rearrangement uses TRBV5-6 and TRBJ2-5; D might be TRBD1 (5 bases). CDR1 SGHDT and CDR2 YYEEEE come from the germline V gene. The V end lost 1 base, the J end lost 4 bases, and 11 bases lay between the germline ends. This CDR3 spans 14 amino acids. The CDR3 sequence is CASSLLQGRETQYF. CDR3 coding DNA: TGTGCCAGCAGCTTGCTCCAGGGTAGAGAGACCCAGTACTTC.

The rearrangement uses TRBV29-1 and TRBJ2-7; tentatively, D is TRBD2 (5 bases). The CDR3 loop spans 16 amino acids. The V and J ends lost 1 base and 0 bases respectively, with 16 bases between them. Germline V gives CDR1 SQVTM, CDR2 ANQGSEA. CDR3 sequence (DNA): TGCAGCGTTGAAGTAAGCGGACTGAGGAGCTCCTACGAGCAGTACTTC. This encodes CSVEVSGLRSSYEQYF.

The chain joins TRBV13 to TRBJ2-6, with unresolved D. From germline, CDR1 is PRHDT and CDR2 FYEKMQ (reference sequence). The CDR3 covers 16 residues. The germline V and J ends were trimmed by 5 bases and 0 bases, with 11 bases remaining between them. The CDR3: CASSRRINSGANVLTF. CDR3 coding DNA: TGTGCCAGCAGCCGCAGGATTAACTCTGGGGCCAACGTCCTGACTTTC. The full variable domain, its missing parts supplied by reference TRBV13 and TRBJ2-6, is AAGVIQSPRHLIKEKRETATLKCYPIPRHDTVYWYQQGPGQDPQFLISFYEKMQSDKGSIPDRFSAQQFSDYHSELNMSSLELGDSALYFCASSRRINSGANVLTFGAGSRLTVL.

The CDR3 coding sequence is TGTGCCAGCAGGAAGGACAGAGCCCTGAACACTGAAGCTTTCTTT. Encoded protein: CASRKDRALNTEAFF. The chain combines TRBV2 with TRBJ1-1; D possibly corresponds to TRBD1 (6 bases). CDR1 SNHLY and CDR2 FYNNEI come from the germline V gene. Trimming removed 6 bases from V and 0 bases from J, with 14 bases in between. This CDR3 is 15 amino acids long.

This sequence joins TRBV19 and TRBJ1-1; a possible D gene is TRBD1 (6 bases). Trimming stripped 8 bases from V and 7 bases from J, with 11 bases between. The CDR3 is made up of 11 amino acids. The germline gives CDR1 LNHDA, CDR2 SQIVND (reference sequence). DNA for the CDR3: TGTGCCAGTGGGGGGGCTTTTGAAGCTTTCTTT. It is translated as CASGGAFEAFF.

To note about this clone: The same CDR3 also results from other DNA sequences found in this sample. The CDR3 DNA is TGCAGCGTTGAAGATAGGGGATTGAACACTGAAGCTTTCTTT. Protein: CSVEDRGLNTEAFF. V and J are TRBV29-1 and TRBJ1-1; D may be TRBD1 (5 bases). Deletions cut 0 bases from V and 0 bases from J, with 8 bases between. This CDR3 comprises 14 residues. CDR1 and CDR2 (germline): SQVTM, ANQGSEA.

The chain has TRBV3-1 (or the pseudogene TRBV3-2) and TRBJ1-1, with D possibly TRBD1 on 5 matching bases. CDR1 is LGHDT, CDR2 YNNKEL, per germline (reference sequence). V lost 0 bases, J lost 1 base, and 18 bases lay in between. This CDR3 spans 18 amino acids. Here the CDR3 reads CASSQDKPHRRANTEAFF. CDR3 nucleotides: TGTGCCAGCAGCCAAGATAAACCCCATCGCAGGGCGAACACTGAAGCTTTCTTT.

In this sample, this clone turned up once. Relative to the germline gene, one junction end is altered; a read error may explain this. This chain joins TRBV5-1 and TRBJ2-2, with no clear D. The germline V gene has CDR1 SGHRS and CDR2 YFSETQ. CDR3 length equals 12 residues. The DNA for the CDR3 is TGTCCCCAACCCAAACTTACCGGGGAGCTGTTTTTT. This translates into CPQPKLTGELFF.

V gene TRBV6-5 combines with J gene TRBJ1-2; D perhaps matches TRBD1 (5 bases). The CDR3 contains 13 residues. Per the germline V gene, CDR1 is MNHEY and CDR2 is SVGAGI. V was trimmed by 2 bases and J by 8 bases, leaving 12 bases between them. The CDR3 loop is CASSYTTGGGYTF. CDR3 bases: TGTGCCAGCAGTTACACCACAGGAGGCGGCTACACCTTC.

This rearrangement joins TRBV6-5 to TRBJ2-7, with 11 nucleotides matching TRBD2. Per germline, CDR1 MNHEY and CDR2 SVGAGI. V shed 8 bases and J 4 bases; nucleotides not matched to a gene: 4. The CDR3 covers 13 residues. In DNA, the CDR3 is TGTGCCAGCGGGATAGCGGGAGGGTACGAGCAGTACTTC. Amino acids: CASGIAGGYEQYF.

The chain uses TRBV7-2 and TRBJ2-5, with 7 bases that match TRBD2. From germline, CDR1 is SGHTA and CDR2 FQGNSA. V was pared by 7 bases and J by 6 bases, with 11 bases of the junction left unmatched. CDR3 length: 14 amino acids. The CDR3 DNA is TGTGCCAGCACCTCTTTAGCGGGTGGAAAGACCCAGTACTTC. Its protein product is CASTSLAGGKTQYF.

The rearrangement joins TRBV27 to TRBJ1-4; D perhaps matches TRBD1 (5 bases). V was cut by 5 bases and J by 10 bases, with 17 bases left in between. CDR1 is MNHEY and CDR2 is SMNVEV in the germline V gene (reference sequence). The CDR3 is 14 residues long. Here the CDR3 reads CASSHSGVPLKLFF. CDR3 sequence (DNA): TGTGCCAGCAGTCACTCGGGGGTCCCCTTAAAACTGTTTTTT.

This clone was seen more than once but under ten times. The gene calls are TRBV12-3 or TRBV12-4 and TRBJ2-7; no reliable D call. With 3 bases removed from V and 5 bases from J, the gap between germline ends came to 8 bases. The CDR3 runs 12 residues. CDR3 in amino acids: CASSFVGNEQYF. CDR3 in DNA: TGTGCCAGCAGTTTTGTGGGTAACGAGCAGTACTTC.

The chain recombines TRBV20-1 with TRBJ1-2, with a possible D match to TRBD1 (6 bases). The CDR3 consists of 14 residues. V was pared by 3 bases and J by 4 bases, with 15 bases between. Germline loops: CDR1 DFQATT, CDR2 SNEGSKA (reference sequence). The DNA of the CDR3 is TGCAGTGCTAGTTCCAGGGGAGTTCTCTATGGCTACACCTTC. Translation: CSASSRGVLYGYTF.